What follows are 3 T cell receptor beta chains derived from one specimen sequenced in a study of regulatory T cells in long-lasting Graves disease. Libraries of TCR beta came from iRepertoire HTBI primers plus Arm-PCR of CDR3 regions. TCRdb reprocessed the multiplex PCR reads via MiXCR and lists one record per CDR3 protein. The table lists fewer than 450,000 distinct CDR3 sequences, over 12% of them singletons. Time point denoted: newly diagnosed GD, antithyroid drugs for less than 3 months. PBMC-derived RNA was used for the TCR library. The sample also formed part of further work on T cells in Graves' hyperthyroidism and ophthalmopathy.

The sample here was peripheral blood mononuclear cells (PBMCs), taken at new diagnosis, from a patient treated with antithyroid drugs. These receptors all come from a woman aged 35 to 49 with Graves disease.

At least ten counts were recorded for this clonotype. This chain uses TRBV11-3 with TRBJ2-7; TRBD1 matches 11 bases. Germline V gives CDR1 SGHNT, CDR2 YENEEA. This CDR3 spans 16 amino acids. The V and J ends lost 7 bases and 1 base, in that order; junction bases with no gene match: 9. The CDR3 loop reads CASTRTGGFLSYEQYF. The CDR3 region has the DNA TGTGCCAGCACCCGGACAGGGGGCTTCCTTTCCTACGAGCAGTACTTC.

The chain combines TRBV7-2 with TRBJ1-2; D gene uncertain. CDR3 length: 13 amino acids. Trimming left V 3 bases short and J 1 base short, with 6 bases between. Looked up from germline, CDR1 is SGHTA and CDR2 is FQGNSA. In DNA, the CDR3 is TGTGCCAGCAGCTTTACCAGTAACTATGGCTACACCTTC. Its protein is CASSFTSNYGYTF.

This clonotype was seen at least ten times. V is TRBV5-5 and J is TRBJ1-1, with a possible D match to TRBD1 (6 bases). CDR3 length equals 12 residues. CDR1 SGHKS and CDR2 YYEKEE come from the germline V gene (reference sequence). Trimming removed 4 bases from V and 9 bases from J, with 13 bases in between. This CDR3 is CASSGSDSKAFF. The CDR3 nucleotides are TGTGCCAGCAGCGGATCGGACAGCAAAGCTTTCTTT.